Following are 4 T cell receptor beta chains from one sample sequenced in a study of cytomegalovirus exposure and HLA in healthy donors. The PCR had 60 Vbeta and 13 Jbeta primers. TCRdb's copy holds only in-frame clones and misses some; the assay was immunoSEQ multiplex PCR. The sample lists about 200,000 clones, roughly 68% occurring once. Specimen: PBMCs. The receptors originated from a woman in her 30s in good health and CMV-seronegative.

In this sample, this clone turned up once. This chain uses TRBV5-1 with TRBJ1-4, with D possibly matching TRBD1 (6 bases). CDR1 SGHRS and CDR2 YFSETQ come from the germline V gene. Trimming took off 2 bases at V and 8 bases at J, with 10 bases between the two ends. This CDR3 spans 13 amino acids. CDR3 coding DNA: TGCGCCAGCAGCTTCGATCAGGGGGAAAAACTGTTTTTT. Translation gives CASSFDQGEKLFF.

This clone showed up just a few times. The V gene is TRBV6-5, the J gene TRBJ1-2; the D is unclear. The CDR3 consists of 12 residues. Germline CDR1 is MNHEY and CDR2 is SVGAGI. The V gene lost 10 bases and the J gene lost 4 bases, with 13 bases spanning the gap. CDR3 in amino acids: CATGNTAYGYTF. For the CDR3, the DNA is TGTGCCACCGGGAATACGGCCTATGGCTACACCTTC.

This clone was counted only a few times. The chain couples TRBV18 to TRBJ1-2; D may be TRBD1 (6 bases). Germline CDR1 KGHSH, CDR2 LQKENI. The CDR3 is made up of 15 amino acids. V was cut by 6 bases and J by 7 bases, with 21 bases left in between. The CDR3 bases are TGTGCCAGCTCGCTCCGGGACACCCTGGTGGGTGGCTACACCTTC. Protein sequence: CASSLRDTLVGGYTF.

This clone showed up just once. This chain connects TRBV18 to TRBJ1-1; no reliable D call. Germline CDR1 is KGHSH and CDR2 is LQKENI. Trimming cost V 4 bases and J 4 bases, with 10 bases left between them. The CDR3 spans 13 residues. In nucleotides, the CDR3 is TGTGCCAGCTCACGGACTTTCTCCACTGAAGCTTTCTTT. Translation: CASSRTFSTEAFF.